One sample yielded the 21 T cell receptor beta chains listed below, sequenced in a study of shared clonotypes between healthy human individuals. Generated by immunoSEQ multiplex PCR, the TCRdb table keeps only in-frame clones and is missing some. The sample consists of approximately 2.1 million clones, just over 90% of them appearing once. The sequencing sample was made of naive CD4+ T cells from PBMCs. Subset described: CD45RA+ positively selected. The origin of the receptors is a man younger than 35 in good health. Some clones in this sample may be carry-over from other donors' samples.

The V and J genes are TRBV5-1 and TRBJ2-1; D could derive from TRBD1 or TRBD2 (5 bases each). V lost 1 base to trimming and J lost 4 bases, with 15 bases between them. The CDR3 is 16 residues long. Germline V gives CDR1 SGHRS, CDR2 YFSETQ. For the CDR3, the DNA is TGCGCCAGCAGCTTGCCCAGGGCAGGAGGATACAATGAGCAGTTCTTC. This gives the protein CASSLPRAGGYNEQFF.

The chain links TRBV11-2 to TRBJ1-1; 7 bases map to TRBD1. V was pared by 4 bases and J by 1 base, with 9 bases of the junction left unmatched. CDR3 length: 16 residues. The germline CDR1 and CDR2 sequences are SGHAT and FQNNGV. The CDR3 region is CASSSLYRGSNTEAFF. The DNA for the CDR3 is TGTGCCAGCAGCTCTCTCTACAGGGGCTCGAACACTGAAGCTTTCTTT.

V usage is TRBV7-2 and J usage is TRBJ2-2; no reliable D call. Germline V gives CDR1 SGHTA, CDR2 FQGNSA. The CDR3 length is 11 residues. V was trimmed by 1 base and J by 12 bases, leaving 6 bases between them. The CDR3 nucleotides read TGTGCCAGCAGCTTAGAGAGTCAGCTGTTTTTT. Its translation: CASSLESQLFF.

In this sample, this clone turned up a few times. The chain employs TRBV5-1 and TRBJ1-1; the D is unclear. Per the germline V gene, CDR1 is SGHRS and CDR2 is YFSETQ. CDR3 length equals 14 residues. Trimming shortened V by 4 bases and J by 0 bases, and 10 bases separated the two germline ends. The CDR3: CASSPTFMNTEAFF. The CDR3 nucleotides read TGCGCCAGCAGCCCCACCTTCATGAACACTGAAGCTTTCTTT.

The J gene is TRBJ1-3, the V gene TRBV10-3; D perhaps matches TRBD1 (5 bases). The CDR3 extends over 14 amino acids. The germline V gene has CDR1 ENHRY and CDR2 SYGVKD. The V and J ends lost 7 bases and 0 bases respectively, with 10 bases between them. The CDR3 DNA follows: TGTGCCATCAAATCCCAGGGCTCTGGAAACACCATATATTTT. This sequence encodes CAIKSQGSGNTIYF.

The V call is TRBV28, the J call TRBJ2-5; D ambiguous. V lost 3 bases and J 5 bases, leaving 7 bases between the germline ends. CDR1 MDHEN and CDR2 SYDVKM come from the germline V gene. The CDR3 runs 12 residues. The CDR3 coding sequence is TGTGCCAGCAGTTTTTCGAGGGAGACCCAGTACTTC. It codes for CASSFSRETQYF.

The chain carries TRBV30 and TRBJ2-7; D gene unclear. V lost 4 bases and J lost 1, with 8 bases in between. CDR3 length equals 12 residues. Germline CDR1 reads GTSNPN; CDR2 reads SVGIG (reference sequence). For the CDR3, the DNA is TGTGCCTGGATAGGAGAGTCCTACGAGCAGTACTTC. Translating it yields CAWIGESYEQYF.

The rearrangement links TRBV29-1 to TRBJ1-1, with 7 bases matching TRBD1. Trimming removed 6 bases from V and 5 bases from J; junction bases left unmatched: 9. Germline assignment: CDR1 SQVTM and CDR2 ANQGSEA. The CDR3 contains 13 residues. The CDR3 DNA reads TGCAGCGTCAGCACAGGGGATGGGACTGAAGCTTTCTTT. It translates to CSVSTGDGTEAFF.

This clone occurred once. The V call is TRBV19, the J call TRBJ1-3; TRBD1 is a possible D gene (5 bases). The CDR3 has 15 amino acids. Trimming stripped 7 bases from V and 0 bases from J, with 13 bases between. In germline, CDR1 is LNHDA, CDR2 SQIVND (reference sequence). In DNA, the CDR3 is TGTGCCAGTACGTTTCGGCAGGGCTCTGGAAACACCATATATTTT. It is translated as CASTFRQGSGNTIYF.

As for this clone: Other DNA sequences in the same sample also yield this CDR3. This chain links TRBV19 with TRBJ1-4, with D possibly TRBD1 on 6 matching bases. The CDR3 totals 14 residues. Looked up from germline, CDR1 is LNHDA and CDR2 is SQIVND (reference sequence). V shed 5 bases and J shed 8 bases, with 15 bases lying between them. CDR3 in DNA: TGTGCCAGTAGTTCCACAGGGATAAACGAAAAACTGTTTTTT. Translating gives CASSSTGINEKLFF. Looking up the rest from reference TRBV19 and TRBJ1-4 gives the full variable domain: DGGITQSPKYLFRKEGQNVTLSCEQNLNHDAMYWYRQDPGQGLRLIYYSQIVNDFQKGDIAEGYSVSREKKESFPLTVTSAQKNPTAFYLCASSSTGINEKLFFGSGTQLSVL.

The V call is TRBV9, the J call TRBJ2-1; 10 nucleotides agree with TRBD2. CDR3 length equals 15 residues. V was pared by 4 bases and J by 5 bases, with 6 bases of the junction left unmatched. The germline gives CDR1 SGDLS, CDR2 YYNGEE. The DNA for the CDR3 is TGTGCCAGCAGCCCCCTAGCGGGAGCCGACAATGAGCAGTTCTTC. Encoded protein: CASSPLAGADNEQFF.

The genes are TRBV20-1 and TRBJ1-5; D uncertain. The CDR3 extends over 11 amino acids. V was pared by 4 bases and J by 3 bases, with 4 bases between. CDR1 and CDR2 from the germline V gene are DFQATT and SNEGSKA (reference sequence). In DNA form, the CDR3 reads TGCAGTGCTAAGGCCAATCAGCCCCAGCATTTT. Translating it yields CSAKANQPQHF.

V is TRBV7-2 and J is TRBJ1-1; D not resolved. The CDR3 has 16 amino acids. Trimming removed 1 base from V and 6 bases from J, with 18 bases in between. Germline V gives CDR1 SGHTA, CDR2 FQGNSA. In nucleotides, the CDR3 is TGTGCCAGCAGCTTAGGGCGTACACGACCGGTTTCTGAAGCTTTCTTT. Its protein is CASSLGRTRPVSEAFF.

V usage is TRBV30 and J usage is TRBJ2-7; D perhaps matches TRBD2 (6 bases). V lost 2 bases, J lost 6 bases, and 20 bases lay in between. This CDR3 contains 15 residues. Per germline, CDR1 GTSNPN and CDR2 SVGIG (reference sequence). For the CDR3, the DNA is TGTGCCTGGAGTATTAGGGACTGGGGTACGCGCGAGCAGTACTTC. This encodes CAWSIRDWGTREQYF.

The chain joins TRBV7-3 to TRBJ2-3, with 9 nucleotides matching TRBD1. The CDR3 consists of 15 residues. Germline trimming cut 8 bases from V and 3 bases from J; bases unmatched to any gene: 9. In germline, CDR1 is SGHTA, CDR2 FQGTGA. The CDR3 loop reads CASGTGNMGTDTQYF. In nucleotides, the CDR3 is TGTGCCAGCGGGACAGGGAATATGGGAACAGATACGCAGTATTTT.

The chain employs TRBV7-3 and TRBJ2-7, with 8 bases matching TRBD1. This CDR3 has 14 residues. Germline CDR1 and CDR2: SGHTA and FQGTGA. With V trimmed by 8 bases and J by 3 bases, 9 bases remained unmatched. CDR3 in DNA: TGTGCCAGCGGGACCGGGACAGGCCTCTACGAGCAGTACTTC. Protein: CASGTGTGLYEQYF. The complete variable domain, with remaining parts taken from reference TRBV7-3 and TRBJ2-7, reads GAGVSQTPSNKVTEKGKYVELRCDPISGHTALYWYRQSLGQGPEFLIYFQGTGAADDSGLPNDRFFAVRPEGSVSTLKIQRTERGDSAVYLCASGTGTGLYEQYFGPGTRLTVT.

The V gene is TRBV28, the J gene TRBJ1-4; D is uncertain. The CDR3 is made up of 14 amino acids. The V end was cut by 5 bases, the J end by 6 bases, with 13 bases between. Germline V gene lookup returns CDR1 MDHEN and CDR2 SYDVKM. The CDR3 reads CASSTAQGHEKLFF. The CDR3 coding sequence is TGTGCCAGCAGTACTGCACAAGGTCATGAAAAACTGTTTTTT.

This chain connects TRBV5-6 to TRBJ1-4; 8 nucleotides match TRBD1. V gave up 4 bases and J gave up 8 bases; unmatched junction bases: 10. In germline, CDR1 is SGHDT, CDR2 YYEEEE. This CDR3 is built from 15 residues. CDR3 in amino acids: CASSRYGRQGEKLFF. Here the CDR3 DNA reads TGTGCCAGCAGCCGATACGGGAGACAGGGGGAAAAACTGTTTTTT.

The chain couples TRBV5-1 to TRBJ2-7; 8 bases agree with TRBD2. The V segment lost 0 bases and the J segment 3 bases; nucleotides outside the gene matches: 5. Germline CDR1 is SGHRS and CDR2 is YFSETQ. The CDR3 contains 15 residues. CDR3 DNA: TGCGCCAGCAGCTTGGATGGGACTAGAGGCTACGAGCAGTACTTC. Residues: CASSLDGTRGYEQYF.

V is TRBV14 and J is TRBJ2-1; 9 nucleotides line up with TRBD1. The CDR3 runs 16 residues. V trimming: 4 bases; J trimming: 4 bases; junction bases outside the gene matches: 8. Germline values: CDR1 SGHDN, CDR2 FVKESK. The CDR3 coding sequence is TGTGCCAGCAGCCCCCAGGGACAGGGAATTTACAATGAGCAGTTCTTC. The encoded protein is CASSPQGQGIYNEQFF.

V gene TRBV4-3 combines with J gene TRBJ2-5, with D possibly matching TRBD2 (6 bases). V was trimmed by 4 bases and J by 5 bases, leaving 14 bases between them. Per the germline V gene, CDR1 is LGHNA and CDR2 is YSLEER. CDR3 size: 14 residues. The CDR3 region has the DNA TGCGCCAGCAGCCCCCGCGGGGTCTGGGAGACCCAGTACTTC. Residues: CASSPRGVWETQYF.